The rows below give T cell receptor beta chains drawn from one sample of a study of response to subunit inactivated influenza vaccine. One entry per CDR3 protein, called by TCRdb with MiXCR from the RT-PCR reads. Here the sample spans around 500,000 distinct CDR3 sequences, about a tenth being singletons. The specimen comprised PBMCs from blood, sampled 35 to 45 days after vaccination. Receptors were obtained from a man aged 45-65 years who received an inactivated influenza vaccine. CDR3s include the opening cysteine and the closing phenylalanine or tryptophan. A D gene is named only where the DNA matches it firmly. For some rows the clone size is stated as once, few or many, or as a class when expanded; others skip it.

>TRBV20-1|TRBD2|TRBJ2-7|NA
TGCAGTGCAATCGCTGTAGCGGGAGTAGGCGAGCAGTACTTC
CSAIAVAGVGEQYF
>TRBV5-1|TRBD1|TRBJ2-3|NA
TGCGCCAGCAGCTACTCCGGGACAGGGACAGATACGCAGTATTTT
CASSYSGTGTDTQYF
>TRBV10-3|TRBD1|TRBJ2-5|few
TGTGCCACGGCCCCCCGGACAGGGTTATGGGAGACCCAGTACTTC
CATAPRTGLWETQYF
>TRBV7-2|TRBD1|TRBJ1-6|few
TGTGCCAGCAGCTCGAGGACAGGAACTTATAATTCACCCCTCCACTTT
CASSSRTGTYNSPLHF
>TRBV15|NA|TRBJ2-4|few
TGTGCCACCAGCAGAGCCCGGGGAAACATTCAGTACTTC
CATSRARGNIQYF
>TRBV10-1|NA|TRBJ2-2|NA
TGCGCCAGCAGTGAGAACCTTATCACCGGGGAGCTGTTTTTT
CASSENLITGELFF
>TRBV20-1|TRBD1|TRBJ2-1|many
TGCAGTGCTAGAACAGGGGGCATTGGTGAGCAGTTCTTC
CSARTGGIGEQFF
>TRBV5-1|TRBD2|TRBJ2-1|NA
TGCGCCAGCAGCTTAAGTAAACTAGCGGGGGTCAATGAGCAGTTCTTC
CASSLSKLAGVNEQFF
>TRBV4-3|NA|TRBJ2-1|many
TGCGCCAGCAGCCAAGCGGCCTCCTCCTACAATGAGCAGTTCTTC
CASSQAASSYNEQFF
>TRBV3-1|NA|TRBJ2-1|NA
TGTGCCAGCAGCCGAGGGCTAAGCCAAAACAATAAGCAGTTCTTC
CASSRGLSQNNKQFF
>TRBV7-2|NA|TRBJ1-3|few
TGTGCCAGCAGCCTCAGACGGAGGACCTCTGGAAACACCATATATTTT
CASSLRRRTSGNTIYF
>TRBV24-1|TRBD1|TRBJ2-1|few
TGTGCCACCAGTGATGCCCCCCGGACAGGTTATAGCTCCTACAATGAGCAGTTCTTC
CATSDAPRTGYSSYNEQFF
>TRBV18|NA|TRBJ2-7|NA
TGTGCCAGCTCACCGAACGGGACGAGATCCTACGAGCAGTACTTC
CASSPNGTRSYEQYF
>TRBV7-3|TRBD1|TRBJ2-1|few
TGTGCCAGCAGTCAACAGGGGAAAGGGAACAATGAGCAGTTCTTC
CASSQQGKGNNEQFF
>TRBV7-2|TRBD2|TRBJ2-3|NA
TGTGCCAGCAGCTTGAGCAGTAGCGGGAACACAGATACGCAGTATTTT
CASSLSSSGNTDTQYF
>TRBV7-9|TRBD2|TRBJ2-3|few
TGTGCCAGCAGCTTCGGGGGGGCGCGTGGTGCAGATACGCAGTATTTT
CASSFGGARGADTQYF
>TRBV12-3/TRBV12-4|NA|TRBJ1-2|NA
TGTGCCAGTCAGGGTAACCCGAAGGGCTACACCTTC
CASQGNPKGYTF
>TRBV18|NA|TRBJ1-5|NA
TGTGCCAGCTCACCTATAAAGGGAAATGGTTATCAGCCCCAGCATTTT
CASSPIKGNGYQPQHF
>TRBV7-9|TRBD1|TRBJ2-1|NA
TGTGCCAGCAGCCCCGGGACAGGGGCTCTTAATGAGCAGTTCTTC
CASSPGTGALNEQFF
>TRBV28|NA|TRBJ2-2|few
TGTGCCAGCAGCCAAACTAACACCGGGGAGCTGTTTTTT
CASSQTNTGELFF
>TRBV7-8|TRBD2|TRBJ2-1|few
TGTGCCAGCAGTTCACGGCTCGTTGGCGGGAGAAGCAATGAGCAGTTCTTC
CASSSRLVGGRSNEQFF
>TRBV20-1|NA|TRBJ2-4|many
TGCAGTGCTAGAGATCCCGGAGATTTGGCCAAAAACATTCAGTACTTC
CSARDPGDLAKNIQYF
>TRBV6-5|NA|TRBJ1-5|NA
TGTGCCAGCAGTTACTTCAGGCGCAATCAGCCCCAGCATTTT
CASSYFRRNQPQHF
>TRBV7-2|TRBD1|TRBJ2-1|NA
TGTGCCAGCAGCTTAGCGGACAGGTTGGACAATGAGCAGTTCTTC
CASSLADRLDNEQFF
>TRBV14|NA|TRBJ2-2|few
TGTGCCAGCAGCCAAGGGACCCATTTATCCGGGGAGCTGTTTTTT
CASSQGTHLSGELFF